This TCR beta chain came from a study of T cells in Graves' hyperthyroidism and ophthalmopathy. Findings and limits, study-wide: Among thyroid clonotypes expanded above 0.001, most also appeared in blood. Stable hyperthyroidism and ophthalmopathy were separated using 13 V-J signatures.

Amplified TCR beta CDR3 regions came from RNA transcripts. When the TCR CDR3 underwent first-round RT-PCR, the HTBI primer set was used. MiXCR was run by TCRdb on the multiplex PCR reads, yielding one entry per CDR3 protein. Among about 400,000 distinct CDR3 sequences listed, roughly 14% were seen once. CDR1 LNHNV and CDR2 YYDKDF come from the germline V gene (reference sequence). This CDR3 spans 16 amino acids. J was trimmed by 8 bases and V by 0 bases; bases with no gene match: 8. Enrolled ophthalmopathy patients presented with a Clinical Activity Score of at least 3, a NOSPECS grade of at least 4, and disease duration under 3 months. Patients were excluded for uncontrolled infection, other autoimmune disease, pregnancy or lactation. About this clonotype: What it recognizes is unknown.

The source is a woman aged 25 to 39 with Graves' ophthalmopathy. The sequencing input was blood. The gene calls are TRBV15 and TRBJ1-4, with 8 nucleotides matching TRBD1. The CDR3 DNA reads as TGTGCCACCAGCAGAGATTCGGTACAGGGGGTCGAAAAACTGTTTTTT. This codes for CATSRDSVQGVEKLFF.